This T cell receptor (beta chain) is drawn from a study of blood T cell repertoires in COVID-19. Study summary: Acute and convalescent COVID-19 samples came from the United States, Italy and Spain. The analysed material was cDNA or gDNA that came from T cells, B-cell-depleted T cells, or PBMCs.

The authors' processing: Reference gene primer amplification in the assay estimated nucleated cell counts. The protocol was immunoSEQ multiplex PCR, while the TCRdb copy is restricted to in-frame clones and leaves out a portion. V, J and clone size are taken as reported in that table, and D and trimming were inferred from the DNA itself. The sample has over 110,000 clones; around 88% are singletons. The CDR3 consists of 14 residues. V shed 7 bases and J 3 bases; nucleotides not matched to a gene: 1. CDR1 and CDR2 from the germline V gene are ENHRY and SYGVKD. The receptor was isolated from a human donor in a cohort sampled during active COVID-19. The chain uses TRBV10-3 and TRBJ2-1; 12 bases are shared with TRBD2. The sequenced sample was peripheral blood. The CDR3 nucleotides read TGTGCCATCATGACTAGCGGGAGCTACAATGAGCAGTTCTTC. Its translation is CAIMTSGSYNEQFF.